What follows are 20 T cell receptor beta chains derived from one specimen sequenced in a study of blood T cell repertoires in COVID-19. Libraries were prepared by immunoSEQ multiplex PCR; TCRdb keeps only in-frame clonotypes and omits some of them. Found here are about 160,000 clones, 85% to 90% of them singletons; the top ten hold roughly 4%. Material for sequencing was peripheral blood. Every receptor here comes from a woman in her seventies with acute or convalescent COVID-19.

This chain links TRBV11-2 with TRBJ1-1; the match to TRBD1 covers 7 bases. Trimming removed 4 bases from V and 7 bases from J; junction bases left unmatched: 9. This CDR3 comprises 14 residues. The V gene's germline CDR1 is SGHAT and CDR2 FQNNGV. CDR3 nucleotide sequence: TGTGCCAGCAGCTATCGACCTCGGGACAGTGAAGCTTTCTTT. It specifies CASSYRPRDSEAFF. Full variable domain (rest looked up from reference TRBV11-2 and TRBJ1-1): EAGVAQSPRYKIIEKRQSVAFWCNPISGHATLYWYQQILGQGPKLLIQFQNNGVVDDSQLPKDRFSAERLKGVDSTLKIQPAKLEDSAVYLCASSYRPRDSEAFFGQGTRLTVV.

In DNA form, the CDR3 reads TGTGCCAGCGCATCAGGGGGCTTTGGGGCCAACGTCCTGACTTTC. Translated: CASASGGFGANVLTF. V usage is TRBV7-3 and J usage is TRBJ2-6; 8 bases are shared with TRBD1. The CDR3 extends over 15 amino acids. Unmatched junction bases numbered 6, after V lost 8 bases and J lost 3 bases. The germline V gene encodes CDR1 SGHTA and CDR2 FQGTGA.

This clone was seen a handful of times. The chain combines TRBV6-5 with TRBJ1-6; 9 nucleotides match TRBD1. The V gene end was trimmed by 10 bases and the J gene end by 10 bases; junction bases not matched to a gene: 14. The germline V gene encodes CDR1 MNHEY and CDR2 SVGAGI. This CDR3 is built from 15 residues. The CDR3 loop is CATSILTGGTSPLHF. DNA for the CDR3: TGTGCCACCTCCATCCTCACAGGGGGCACGTCACCCCTCCACTTT.

V gene TRBV10-3 combines with J gene TRBJ1-3; TRBD1 is a possible D gene (5 bases). Trimming removed 4 bases from V and 4 bases from J, with 8 bases in between. Germline values: CDR1 ENHRY, CDR2 SYGVKD. The CDR3 totals 13 residues. CDR3 DNA: TGTGCCATCAGTGTGCGACAGGGAAACACCATATATTTT. Amino acid sequence: CAISVRQGNTIYF.

The chain carries TRBV7-3 and TRBJ1-2; possibly TRBD1 for D (5 bases). Germline CDR1 SGHTA, CDR2 FQGTGA. The CDR3 is made up of 14 amino acids. The germline V and J ends were trimmed by 4 bases and 4 bases, with 13 bases remaining between them. Here the CDR3 DNA reads TGTGCCAGCAGCTCGGACCCTAGGGGCTATGGCTACACCTTC. Protein sequence: CASSSDPRGYGYTF.

The chain recombines TRBV16 with TRBJ1-3; 7 positions agree with TRBD1. V lost 4 bases, J lost 3 bases, and 6 bases stayed unmatched. CDR3 length: 15 residues. CDR1 is KGHSY and CDR2 is FQNENV in the germline V gene. The CDR3 sequence is CASSRDSFIGNTIYF. The CDR3, as DNA: TGTGCCAGCAGCCGGGACAGCTTCATTGGAAACACCATATATTTT.

The gene calls are TRBV19 and TRBJ1-6; D is unclear. This CDR3 region has 15 residues. The germline V gene encodes CDR1 LNHDA and CDR2 SQIVND (reference sequence). V lost 4 bases, J lost 7 bases, and 14 bases lay in between. The CDR3 sequence is CASSTTASSNSPLHF. In DNA form, the CDR3 reads TGTGCCAGTAGTACAACAGCTTCCTCGAATTCACCCCTCCACTTT.

The chain employs TRBV5-5 and TRBJ1-6; D call uncertain. Trimming stripped 4 bases from V and 0 bases from J, with 11 bases between. The germline V gene encodes CDR1 SGHKS and CDR2 YYEKEE (reference sequence). The CDR3 is 16 amino acids. CDR3 in DNA: TGTGCCAGCAGCCTGGACCTTAGCTCCTATAATTCACCCCTCCACTTT. Protein sequence: CASSLDLSSYNSPLHF.

The chain carries TRBV4-1 and TRBJ1-6; TRBD1 is a possible D gene (5 bases). CDR3 length equals 17 residues. The germline V gene encodes CDR1 MGHRA and CDR2 YSYEKL. V lost 6 bases and J 0 bases, leaving 15 bases between the germline ends. This CDR3 reads CASREKTASSYNSPLHF. In DNA, the CDR3 is TGCGCCAGCAGGGAAAAGACAGCGAGCTCCTATAATTCACCCCTCCACTTT.

The rearrangement uses TRBV29-1 and TRBJ2-1; 15 bases fit TRBD2. The CDR3 is 19 residues long. V was pared by 6 bases and J by 5 bases, with 17 bases of the junction left unmatched. CDR1 SQVTM and CDR2 ANQGSEA come from the germline V gene. This CDR3 is CSVSRPGLAGGSTNNEQFF. CDR3 sequence (DNA): TGCAGCGTGTCCAGACCGGGACTAGCGGGAGGATCAACGAACAATGAGCAGTTCTTC.

The rearrangement links TRBV6-5 to TRBJ2-5, with 7 bases aligning to TRBD2. The CDR3 extends over 15 amino acids. The ends lost 0 bases at V and 5 bases at J; junction bases unmatched: 6. Germline V CDR1 and CDR2: MNHEY, SVGAGI. DNA of the CDR3: TGTGCCAGCAGTTACTCGGGCCTCGGGGGGGAGACCCAGTACTTC. Translation: CASSYSGLGGETQYF.

The chain employs TRBV7-2 and TRBJ2-3; D might be TRBD1 (5 bases). Trimming took off 3 bases at V and 0 bases at J, with 13 bases between the two ends. This CDR3 comprises 16 residues. Per germline, CDR1 SGHTA and CDR2 FQGNSA. CDR3 DNA: TGTGCCAGCAGCTTCAGACAGCCTTCGAGCACAGATACGCAGTATTTT. Protein: CASSFRQPSSTDTQYF.

This clone occurred a few times. The sample carries other DNA sequences with the same CDR3. The rearrangement uses TRBV27 and TRBJ1-2; 7 bases map to TRBD1. V dropped 6 bases and J dropped 3; count of bases not matched to a gene: 4. CDR1 is MNHEY and CDR2 is SMNVEV in the germline V gene (reference sequence). The CDR3 has 13 amino acids. CDR3 in amino acids: CASRRGQDYGYTF. The DNA for the CDR3 is TGTGCCAGCAGGAGGGGGCAGGACTATGGCTACACCTTC.

This sequence joins TRBV19 and TRBJ2-1; D may be TRBD1 (6 bases). CDR1 is LNHDA and CDR2 is SQIVND in the germline V gene (reference sequence). This CDR3 is built from 15 residues. The V and J ends lost 4 bases and 2 bases respectively, with 12 bases between them. CDR3 in DNA: TGTGCCAGTAGTAAACAGGGATACGCCTACAATGAGCAGTTCTTC. Its protein product is CASSKQGYAYNEQFF.

This chain links TRBV6-4 with TRBJ2-1, with TRBD2 identical over 12 bases. Germline CDR1 and CDR2: MRHNA and SNTAGT. Trimming cost V 5 bases and J 3 bases; bases outside gene matches: 2. The CDR3 is made up of 15 amino acids. CDR3 coding DNA: TGTGCCAGCAGTAAGGGACTAGCGGGCTACAATGAGCAGTTCTTC. Translating it yields CASSKGLAGYNEQFF.

This sequence joins TRBV5-5 and TRBJ2-7, with D tentatively TRBD1 (7 bases). The germline CDR1 and CDR2 sequences are SGHKS and YYEKEE (reference sequence). The CDR3 loop spans 15 amino acids. V lost 0 bases to trimming and J lost 4 bases, with 14 bases between them. The CDR3 is CASSLAEGARYEQYF. For the CDR3, the DNA is TGTGCCAGCAGCTTGGCGGAGGGGGCTAGATACGAGCAGTACTTC.

The chain carries TRBV7-9 and TRBJ2-2; D is perhaps TRBD2 (6 bases). With 4 bases removed from V and 0 bases from J, the gap between germline ends came to 18 bases. CDR1 is SEHNR and CDR2 is FQNEAQ in the germline V gene (reference sequence). This CDR3 contains 18 residues. The CDR3, as DNA: TGTGCCAGCAGCTCCCTGGGAGGTGGGGACCCGAACACCGGGGAGCTGTTTTTT. It specifies CASSSLGGGDPNTGELFF.

This chain uses TRBV24-1 with TRBJ2-5, with D hard to call. Trimming left V 0 bases short and J 2 bases short, with 6 bases between. Germline V lookup: CDR1 KGHDR, CDR2 SFDVKD. This CDR3 contains 14 residues. CDR3: CATSDLGLQETQYF. In DNA form, the CDR3 reads TGTGCCACCAGTGATTTGGGCCTTCAAGAGACCCAGTACTTC.

The chain joins TRBV10-3 to TRBJ2-1, with 7 bases that match TRBD1. Germline trimming cut 4 bases from V and 1 base from J; bases unmatched to any gene: 4. CDR3 length: 15 amino acids. Germline CDR1 is ENHRY and CDR2 is SYGVKD. Written as DNA, the CDR3 is TGTGCCATCAGTGTGGGGGACAGATCCTACAATGAGCAGTTCTTC. Residues: CAISVGDRSYNEQFF.

In its sample, this clone was seen a few times. The chain links TRBV12-3 or TRBV12-4 to TRBJ1-6; no clear D. The CDR3 is made up of 13 amino acids. Deletions cut 5 bases from V and 6 bases from J, with 8 bases between. This chain's CDR3 is CASSPTSNSPLHF. As DNA, the CDR3 is TGTGCCAGCAGTCCGACAAGTAATTCACCCCTCCACTTT.